Listed here are 19 T cell receptor beta chains from one sample, sequenced in a study of blood T cell repertoires in COVID-19. Using immunoSEQ multiplex PCR, the repertoire was profiled, and TCRdb retains in-frame clones only, with some absent. The sample has some 320,000 clones; roughly nine tenths are singletons. Sequenced input: PBMCs or T cells enriched from blood (not recorded which). These receptors came from a woman aged 25 to 39 who had been exposed to COVID-19.

The V and J genes are TRBV3-1 (or the pseudogene TRBV3-2) and TRBJ2-1; 10 bases map to TRBD2. Germline V gene sequence: CDR1 LGHDT, CDR2 YNNKEL (reference sequence). This CDR3 region has 15 residues. The V segment lost 4 bases and the J segment 6 bases; nucleotides outside the gene matches: 6. The CDR3 loop reads CASSPGLASLNEQFF. The DNA for the CDR3 is TGTGCCAGCAGCCCGGGACTAGCGTCCCTCAATGAGCAGTTCTTC.

The chain links TRBV5-4 to TRBJ1-6, with D unclear. Germline lookup yields CDR1 SGHNT and CDR2 YYREEE (reference sequence). The CDR3 runs 17 residues. V lost 2 bases, J lost 7 bases, and 19 bases lay in between. Here the CDR3 DNA reads TGTGCCAGCAGCTTTCGGTCTGGAGGAAGGTGGAATTCACCCCTCCACTTT. Its translation: CASSFRSGGRWNSPLHF.

The chain employs TRBV13 and TRBJ1-5; 8 nucleotides align to TRBD1. This CDR3 has 14 amino acids. In germline, CDR1 is PRHDT, CDR2 FYEKMQ (reference sequence). J gave up 9 bases and V 3 bases, and 7 bases lay outside the gene matches. This CDR3 is CASSFRTGLGPQHF. The DNA of the CDR3 is TGTGCCAGCAGCTTCAGGACAGGGCTCGGGCCCCAGCATTTT.

This rearrangement joins TRBV6-1 to TRBJ1-6; D is undetermined. The CDR3 is made up of 13 amino acids. Germline CDR1 MNHNS, CDR2 SASEGT. Trimming took off 6 bases at V and 8 bases at J, with 11 bases between the two ends. The CDR3 sequence is CASSKNRDSPLHF. In DNA form, the CDR3 reads TGTGCCAGCAGCAAAAACCGGGATTCACCCCTCCACTTT.

The rearrangement joins TRBV6-5 to TRBJ2-2; 8 bases align to TRBD2. J was trimmed by 7 bases and V by 8 bases; bases with no gene match: 12. CDR1 is MNHEY and CDR2 is SVGAGI in the germline V gene. The CDR3 extends over 15 amino acids. The DNA of the CDR3 is TGTGCCAGCTCTCGCAACGGGGGGGCTGGCGGGGAGCTGTTTTTT. This codes for CASSRNGGAGGELFF.

The chain is built from TRBV2 and TRBJ2-3; D gene ambiguous. Germline V gene sequence: CDR1 SNHLY, CDR2 FYNNEI. This CDR3 region has 10 residues. V was shortened by 6 bases and J by 5 bases, with 3 bases between the two germline ends. The chain's CDR3 is CASRRDTQYF. Written as DNA, the CDR3 is TGTGCCAGCAGGCGAGATACGCAGTATTTT.

The V and J genes are TRBV7-9 and TRBJ1-1; TRBD1 matches 8 bases. Germline CDR1 reads SEHNR; CDR2 reads FQNEAQ (reference sequence). This CDR3 is 14 amino acids long. After removal of 5 bases from V and 10 bases from J, the junction contained 12 bases not matched to a gene. CDR3 residues: CASSRRDRIDAAFF. CDR3 DNA: TGTGCCAGCAGCCGTAGGGACAGGATTGACGCAGCTTTCTTT.

The V and J genes are TRBV5-1 and TRBJ1-3; possible D gene TRBD1, 5 bases. The V end was cut by 1 base, the J end by 4 bases, with 12 bases between. Germline CDR1 and CDR2: SGHRS and YFSETQ. The CDR3 is 15 amino acids. In DNA form, the CDR3 reads TGCGCCAGCAGCTTGACAGGCAACGAGGGAAACACCATATATTTT. This translates into CASSLTGNEGNTIYF.

This chain links TRBV29-1 with TRBJ1-5; 10 bases match TRBD1. The CDR3 has 15 amino acids. Germline CDR1 SQVTM, CDR2 ANQGSEA. Losses at the gene ends were 6 bases for V and 2 bases for J; bases not matched to a gene: 7. This CDR3 reads CSVGTGAFGNQPQHF. The CDR3 bases are TGCAGCGTCGGGACAGGGGCGTTCGGCAATCAGCCCCAGCATTTT.

V is TRBV7-9 and J is TRBJ1-1; D gene uncertain. The V gene lost 1 base and the J gene lost 0 bases, with 6 bases spanning the gap. The CDR3 is made up of 14 amino acids. Germline-derived CDR1 and CDR2 are SEHNR and FQNEAQ (reference sequence). Written as DNA, the CDR3 is TGTGCCAGCAGCTTAGTTCAGATGAACACTGAAGCTTTCTTT. Protein: CASSLVQMNTEAFF.

In this sample, this clone turned up once. The genes are TRBV27 and TRBJ2-7; 12 bases agree with TRBD1. Germline V CDR1 and CDR2: MNHEY, SMNVEV (reference sequence). This CDR3 comprises 17 residues. The trim removed 2 bases at V and 1 base at J, leaving 6 bases unmatched. CDR3 in DNA: TGTGCCAGCAGTTTAAACCCGGGACAGGGGGCTTCCTACGAGCAGTACTTC. As protein: CASSLNPGQGASYEQYF.

This CDR3 is CASSSHGTGVYEQYF. The CDR3 nucleotides are TGTGCCAGTAGTTCTCACGGGACAGGGGTCTACGAGCAGTACTTC. This chain uses TRBV19 with TRBJ2-7; 10 nucleotides agree with TRBD1. The CDR3 has 15 residues. Unmatched junction bases numbered 7, after V lost 5 bases and J lost 3 bases. Per the germline V gene, CDR1 is LNHDA and CDR2 is SQIVND (reference sequence).

The chain is built from TRBV3-1 (or the pseudogene TRBV3-2) and TRBJ2-3; TRBD1 matches at 8 bases. CDR1 and CDR2 (germline): LGHDT, YNNKEL (reference sequence). CDR3 length: 15 residues. J gave up 6 bases and V 3 bases, and 8 bases lay outside the gene matches. In DNA, the CDR3 is TGTGCCAGCAGCCACAGGGCAGGGGGCAAGGATACGCAGTATTTT. This translates into CASSHRAGGKDTQYF.

V and J are TRBV6-5 and TRBJ1-2, with D tentatively TRBD1 (6 bases). Trimming removed 0 bases at V and 6 bases at J, with 11 bases between. This CDR3 region has 14 residues. Germline V gives CDR1 MNHEY, CDR2 SVGAGI. This chain's CDR3 is CASSYSGGADGYTF. As DNA, the CDR3 is TGTGCCAGCAGTTACTCAGGGGGGGCGGATGGCTACACCTTC.

The rearrangement joins TRBV5-8 to TRBJ1-1, with D possibly matching TRBD1 (5 bases). The germline gives CDR1 SGHTS, CDR2 YDEGEE. The CDR3 is 15 residues long. Trimming took off 1 base at V and 11 bases at J, with 21 bases between the two ends. The CDR3 DNA reads as TGTGCCAGCAGCTTGATAACGACAGTCGTTCTGGGGGCTTTCTTT. Translating it yields CASSLITTVVLGAFF.

This clone turned up a few times. The chain combines TRBV7-9 with TRBJ2-3; D perhaps matches TRBD1 (6 bases). In germline, CDR1 is SEHNR, CDR2 FQNEAQ (reference sequence). The CDR3 length is 15 residues. The V gene lost 3 bases and the J gene lost 2 bases, with 12 bases spanning the gap. The DNA for the CDR3 is TGTGCCAGCAGCTTGAATGGACAGCTCACAGATACGCAGTATTTT. Translating it yields CASSLNGQLTDTQYF.

This rearrangement joins TRBV9 to TRBJ2-5, with D possibly being TRBD2 (5 bases). Trimming pared 4 bases from V and 5 bases from J, leaving 18 bases between. The CDR3 loop spans 15 amino acids. CDR1 SGDLS and CDR2 YYNGEE come from the germline V gene. The CDR3 spells CASSPHTGSEETQYF. Here the CDR3 DNA reads TGTGCCAGCAGCCCCCACACGGGGTCTGAGGAGACCCAGTACTTC.

V and J are TRBV6-5 and TRBJ1-2; D is ambiguous. The CDR3 is 14 residues long. Germline CDR1 is MNHEY and CDR2 is SVGAGI. V dropped 5 bases and J dropped 6 bases, with 16 bases sitting between them. The CDR3 DNA sequence: TGTGCCAGCAGTATCCGGTGGGGAGGGAATGGCTACACCTTC. Translated: CASSIRWGGNGYTF.

In DNA form, the CDR3 reads TGCAGCGTTGAAGATCGGGTGGATCGAGATGGCTACACCTTC. Amino acid sequence: CSVEDRVDRDGYTF. This sequence joins TRBV29-1 and TRBJ1-2; D is ambiguous. Germline V lookup: CDR1 SQVTM, CDR2 ANQGSEA. This CDR3 is built from 14 residues. V was shortened by 0 bases and J by 6 bases, with 14 bases between the two germline ends.